These 8 T cell receptor beta chains were sequenced from one sample in a study of circulating CD8 cells and anti-PD-1 response in melanoma. Using roughly 15 ng of total RNA, TCR libraries were made with the QIAseq Immune Repertoire TCR panel. TCRdb re-called the reads through MiXCR, storing one row per CDR3 protein. The data show approximately 150 distinct CDR3 sequences, roughly 11% seen once. Sorting of live CD3+CD8+TCRalphabeta+ cells by PD-1 and/or TIGIT gave four subsets. The source was CD8+ T cells from PBMCs, collected at baseline or after one month of anti-PD-1 therapy (not recorded which). These receptors all stem from a human donor with melanoma.

In nucleotides, the CDR3 is TGTGCCAGCAGCTTATTCTCCACAGATACGCAGTATTTT. Protein sequence: CASSLFSTDTQYF. The chain has TRBV13 and TRBJ2-3; D is unresolved. This CDR3 has 13 residues. Germline V gene lookup returns CDR1 PRHDT and CDR2 FYEKMQ (reference sequence). Trimming took off 2 bases at V and 2 bases at J, with 5 bases between the two ends.

By sample fraction, this clonotype is large (0.1 to 1%). The chain employs TRBV11-1 and TRBJ2-1, with D perhaps matching TRBD1 (6 bases). Germline V gives CDR1 SGHAT, CDR2 FQDESV (reference sequence). Trimming took 1 base from V and 2 from J, leaving 6 bases between them. This CDR3 spans 14 amino acids. In nucleotides, the CDR3 is TGTGCCAGCAGCTTAGAGGGGGCCTACAATGAGCAGTTCTTC. Amino acids: CASSLEGAYNEQFF.

By frequency in the sample, this clonotype is large. This chain joins TRBV6-5 and TRBJ2-7; D gene uncertain. Trimming took off 3 bases at V and 0 bases at J, with 9 bases between the two ends. The CDR3 consists of 14 residues. Germline V gene sequence: CDR1 MNHEY, CDR2 SVGAGI. CDR3 coding DNA: TGTGCCAGCAGTTATGGCAGTAGCTCCTACGAGCAGTACTTC. Encoded protein: CASSYGSSSYEQYF.

This clonotype qualifies as large (0.1 to 1%). This sequence joins TRBV19 and TRBJ2-1; D is unclear. The CDR3 sequence is 11 residues long. Germline V gene data show CDR1 as LNHDA and CDR2 as SQIVND (reference sequence). V was shortened by 3 bases and J by 16 bases, with 13 bases between the two germline ends. For the CDR3, the DNA is TGTGCCAGTAGTATCGGGCTAGTCCAATTCTTC. This sequence encodes CASSIGLVQFF.

The sample holds a few counts of this clonotype. The chain has TRBV27 and TRBJ2-7, with D perhaps TRBD2 (5 bases). Per germline, CDR1 MNHEY and CDR2 SMNVEV (reference sequence). V was pared by 3 bases and J by 4 bases, with 10 bases between. This CDR3 contains 13 residues. The CDR3 loop is CASSLGVDYEQYF. CDR3 sequence (DNA): TGTGCCAGCAGTTTGGGAGTAGATTACGAGCAGTACTTC.

The chain has TRBV27 and TRBJ2-7; TRBD1 matches 8 bases. The CDR3 covers 15 residues. Trimming removed 5 bases from V and 3 bases from J; junction bases left unmatched: 9. Looked up from germline, CDR1 is MNHEY and CDR2 is SMNVEV (reference sequence). For the CDR3, the DNA is TGTGCCAGCAGTCCGCAGACAGGGGAAAGCTACGAGCAGTACTTC. This encodes CASSPQTGESYEQYF.

This clonotype ranks as large. V usage is TRBV7-2 and J usage is TRBJ1-1, with D uncertain. CDR1 is SGHTA and CDR2 is FQGNSA in the germline V gene. CDR3 size: 14 residues. Trimming stripped 1 base from V and 0 bases from J, with 6 bases between. CDR3 sequence (DNA): TGTGCCAGCAGCTTAGGGGGTATGAACACTGAAGCTTTCTTT. Protein sequence: CASSLGGMNTEAFF.

This clonotype is termed large. The chain uses TRBV7-3 and TRBJ2-1, with 9 nucleotides matching TRBD2. Germline V gene lookup returns CDR1 SGHTA and CDR2 FQGTGA. The ends lost 2 bases at V and 9 bases at J; junction bases unmatched: 8. The CDR3 is made up of 15 amino acids. CDR3 bases: TGTGCCAGCAGCTTATCTCCTAGCGGGATTGGTGAGCAGTTCTTC. Translating gives CASSLSPSGIGEQFF.